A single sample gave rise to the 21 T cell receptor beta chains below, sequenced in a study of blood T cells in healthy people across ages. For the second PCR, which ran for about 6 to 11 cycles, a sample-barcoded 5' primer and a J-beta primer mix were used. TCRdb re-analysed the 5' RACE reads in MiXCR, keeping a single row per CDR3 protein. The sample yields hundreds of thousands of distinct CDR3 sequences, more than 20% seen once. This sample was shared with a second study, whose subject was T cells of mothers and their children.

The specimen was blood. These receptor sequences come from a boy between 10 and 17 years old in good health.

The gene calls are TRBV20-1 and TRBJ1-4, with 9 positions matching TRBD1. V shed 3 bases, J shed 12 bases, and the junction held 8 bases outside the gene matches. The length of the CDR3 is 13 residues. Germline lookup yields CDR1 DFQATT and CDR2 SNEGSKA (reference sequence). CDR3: CSARGDREWELFF. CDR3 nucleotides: TGCAGTGCTAGGGGGGACAGGGAGTGGGAACTGTTTTTT.

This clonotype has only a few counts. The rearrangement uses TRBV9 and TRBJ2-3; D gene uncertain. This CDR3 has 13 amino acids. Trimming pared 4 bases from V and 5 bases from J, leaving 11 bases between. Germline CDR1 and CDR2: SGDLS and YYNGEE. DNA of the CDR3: TGTGCCAGCAGCCCCCATACCGGAGATACGCAGTATTTT. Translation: CASSPHTGDTQYF.

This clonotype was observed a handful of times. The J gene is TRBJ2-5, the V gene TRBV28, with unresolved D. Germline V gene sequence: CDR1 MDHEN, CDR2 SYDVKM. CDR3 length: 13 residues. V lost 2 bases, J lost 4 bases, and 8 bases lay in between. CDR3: CASSLPTPETQYF. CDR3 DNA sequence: TGTGCCAGCAGTTTACCGACACCAGAGACCCAGTACTTC. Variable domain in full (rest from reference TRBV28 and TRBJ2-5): DVKVTQSSRYLVKRTGEKVFLECVQDMDHENMFWYRQDPGLGLRLIYFSYDVKMKEKGDIPEGYSVSREKKERFSLILESASTNQTSMYLCASSLPTPETQYFGPGTRLLVL.

The CDR3 region is CASSLSGTKETQYF. DNA for the CDR3: TGTGCCAGCAGCTTATCGGGTACTAAGGAGACCCAGTACTTC. The rearrangement links TRBV11-1 to TRBJ2-5; no clear D. Between the trimmed V and J ends, which lost 2 bases and 5 bases, there was a span of 12 bases. The V gene's germline CDR1 is SGHAT and CDR2 FQDESV (reference sequence). There are 14 residues in the CDR3.

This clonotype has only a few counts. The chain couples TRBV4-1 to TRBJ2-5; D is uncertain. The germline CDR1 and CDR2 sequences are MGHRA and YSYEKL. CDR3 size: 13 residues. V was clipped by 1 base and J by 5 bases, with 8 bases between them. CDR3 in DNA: TGCGCCAGCAGCCAAGGGGTGAGGGAGACCCAGTACTTC. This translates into CASSQGVRETQYF.

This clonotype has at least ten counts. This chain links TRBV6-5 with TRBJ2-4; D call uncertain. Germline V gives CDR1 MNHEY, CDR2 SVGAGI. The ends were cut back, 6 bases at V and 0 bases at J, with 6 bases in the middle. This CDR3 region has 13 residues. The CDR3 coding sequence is TGTGCCAGCAGCGATCTAGCCAAAAACATTCAGTACTTC. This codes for CASSDLAKNIQYF.

CDR3 nucleotides: TGTGCCAGCAGTAGGCCAACGGGACTAGCTGAGACCCAGTACTTC. Amino acid sequence: CASSRPTGLAETQYF. This chain connects TRBV6-2 or TRBV6-3 to TRBJ2-5, with 9 bases fitting TRBD2. This CDR3 is 15 amino acids long. CDR1 is MNHEY, CDR2 SVGEGT, per germline. The trim removed 5 bases at V and 5 bases at J, leaving 9 bases unmatched.

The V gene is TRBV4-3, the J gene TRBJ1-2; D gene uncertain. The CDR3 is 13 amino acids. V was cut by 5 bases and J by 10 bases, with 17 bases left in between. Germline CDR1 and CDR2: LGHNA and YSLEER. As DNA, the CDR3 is TGCGCCAGCAGCTTCACTAAGTCCGGAACCTACACCTTC. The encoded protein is CASSFTKSGTYTF.

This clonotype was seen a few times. The CDR3: CASRDTYEQYF. CDR3 nucleotides: TGTGCCAGCAGGGACACCTACGAGCAGTACTTC. The V and J genes are TRBV6-6 and TRBJ2-7; TRBD1 might be the D (5 bases). Looked up from germline, CDR1 is MNHNY and CDR2 is SVGAGI (reference sequence). Trimming shortened V by 6 bases and J by 2 bases, and 5 bases separated the two germline ends. The CDR3 spans 11 residues.

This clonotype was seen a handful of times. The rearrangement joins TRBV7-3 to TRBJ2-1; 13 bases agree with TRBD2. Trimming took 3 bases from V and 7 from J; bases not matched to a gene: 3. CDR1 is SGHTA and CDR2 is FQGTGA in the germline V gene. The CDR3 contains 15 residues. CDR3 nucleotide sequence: TGTGCCAGCAGCTTTACGGGACTAGCGGGGAATGAGCAGTTCTTC. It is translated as CASSFTGLAGNEQFF.

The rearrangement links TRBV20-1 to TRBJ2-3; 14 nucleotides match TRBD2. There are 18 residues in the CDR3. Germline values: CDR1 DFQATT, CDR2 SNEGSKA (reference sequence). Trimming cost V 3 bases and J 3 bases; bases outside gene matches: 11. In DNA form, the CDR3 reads TGCAGTGCTAGCGACTGGACTAGCGGGAGGCAGTTGACAGATACGCAGTATTTT. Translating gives CSASDWTSGRQLTDTQYF.

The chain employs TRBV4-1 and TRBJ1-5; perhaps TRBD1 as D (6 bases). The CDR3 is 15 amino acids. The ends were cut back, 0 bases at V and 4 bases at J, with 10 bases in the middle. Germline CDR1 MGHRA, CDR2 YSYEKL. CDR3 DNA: TGCGCCAGCAGCCAAGAACAGGGAGGGAATCAGCCCCAGCATTTT. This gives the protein CASSQEQGGNQPQHF.

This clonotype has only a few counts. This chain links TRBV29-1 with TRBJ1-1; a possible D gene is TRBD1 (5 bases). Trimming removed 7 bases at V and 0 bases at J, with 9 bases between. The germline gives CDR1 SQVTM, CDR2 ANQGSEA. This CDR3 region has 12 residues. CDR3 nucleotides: TGCAGCGCGAGACAGCTGAACACTGAAGCTTTCTTT. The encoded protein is CSARQLNTEAFF.

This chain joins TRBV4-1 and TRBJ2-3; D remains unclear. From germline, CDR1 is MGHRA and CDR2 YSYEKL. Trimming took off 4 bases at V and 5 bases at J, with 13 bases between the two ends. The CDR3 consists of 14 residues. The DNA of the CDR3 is TGCGCCAGCAGCCCGACTCAACCGGAAGATACGCAGTATTTT. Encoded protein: CASSPTQPEDTQYF.

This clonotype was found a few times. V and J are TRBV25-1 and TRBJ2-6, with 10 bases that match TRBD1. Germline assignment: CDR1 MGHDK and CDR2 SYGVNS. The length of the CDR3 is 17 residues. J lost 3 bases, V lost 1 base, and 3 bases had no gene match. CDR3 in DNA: TGTGCCAGCAGTGAATGGACAGGGGGTAATGGGGCCAACGTCCTGACTTTC. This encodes CASSEWTGGNGANVLTF.

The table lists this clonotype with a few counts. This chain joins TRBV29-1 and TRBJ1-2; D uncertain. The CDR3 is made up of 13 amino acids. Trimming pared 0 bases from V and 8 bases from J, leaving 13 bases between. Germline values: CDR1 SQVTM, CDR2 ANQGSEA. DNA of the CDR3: TGCAGCGTTGAAGATCAGATCGGGAGGGGCTACACCTTC. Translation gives CSVEDQIGRGYTF.

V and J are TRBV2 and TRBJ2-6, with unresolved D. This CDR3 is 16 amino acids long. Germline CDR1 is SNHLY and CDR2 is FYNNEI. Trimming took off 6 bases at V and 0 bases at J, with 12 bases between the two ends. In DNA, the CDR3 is TGTGCCAGCAGGGACGTCCGGTCCTCTGGGGCCAACGTCCTGACTTTC. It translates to CASRDVRSSGANVLTF.

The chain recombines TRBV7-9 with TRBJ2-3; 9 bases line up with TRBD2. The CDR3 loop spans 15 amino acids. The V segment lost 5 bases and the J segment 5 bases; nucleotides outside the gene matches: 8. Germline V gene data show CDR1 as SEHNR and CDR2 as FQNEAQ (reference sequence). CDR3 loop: CASSEPLAGRDTQYF. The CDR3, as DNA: TGTGCCAGCAGCGAACCTCTAGCGGGGAGAGATACGCAGTATTTT.

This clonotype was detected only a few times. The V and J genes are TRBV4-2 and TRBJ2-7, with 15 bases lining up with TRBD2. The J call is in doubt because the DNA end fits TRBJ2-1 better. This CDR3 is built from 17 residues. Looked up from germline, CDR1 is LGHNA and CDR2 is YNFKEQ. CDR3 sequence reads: CASSPGTSGGFYNEQFF. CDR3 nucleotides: TGTGCCAGCAGCCCTGGGACTAGCGGGGGGTTCTACAATGAGCAGTTCTTC.

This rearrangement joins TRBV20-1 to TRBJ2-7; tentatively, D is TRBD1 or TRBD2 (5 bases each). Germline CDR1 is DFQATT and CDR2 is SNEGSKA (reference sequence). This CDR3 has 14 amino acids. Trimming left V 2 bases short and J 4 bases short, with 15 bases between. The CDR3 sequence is CSARRGTEVYEQYF. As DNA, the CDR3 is TGCAGTGCTAGAAGAGGGACGGAGGTTTACGAGCAGTACTTC.

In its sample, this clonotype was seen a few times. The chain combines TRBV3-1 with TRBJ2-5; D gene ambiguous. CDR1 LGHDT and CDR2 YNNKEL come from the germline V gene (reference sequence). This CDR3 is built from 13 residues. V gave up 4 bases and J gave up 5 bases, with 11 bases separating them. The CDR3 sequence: CASSPLSVETQYF. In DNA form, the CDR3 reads TGTGCCAGCAGCCCCCTCAGCGTGGAGACCCAGTACTTC.